This is a list of T cell receptor beta chains from one sample in a study of blood T cells in healthy people across ages. A single record per CDR3 protein comes from TCRdb applying MiXCR to the 5' RACE reads. The sample shows 380,000 or so distinct CDR3 sequences, 45% to 65% of them seen only once. The material sequenced was blood. These receptors all stem from a man aged 60 to 75 in good health. Both conserved end residues are part of each CDR3. D genes are given only for firm matches. The size entry is marked missing in some rows and otherwise reads once, few, many or a size class.

CDR3 protein: CASSVATGYNEQFF
CDR3 DNA: TGTGCCAGCAGTGTCGCGACAGGGTACAATGAGCAGTTCTTC
J gene: TRBJ2-1
D gene: TRBD1
V gene: TRBV6-1
clone size: NA

CDR3 protein: CSVEMGTGAHEQYF
CDR3 DNA: TGCAGCGTTGAGATGGGGACAGGGGCCCACGAGCAGTACTTC
J gene: TRBJ2-7
D gene: TRBD1
V gene: TRBV29-1
clone size: few

CDR3 protein: CASRSLQGTYNSPLHF
CDR3 DNA: TGTGCCAGCAGGAGCCTACAGGGTACCTATAATTCACCCCTCCACTTT
J gene: TRBJ1-6
D gene: NA
V gene: TRBV6-5
clone size: NA

CDR3 protein: CASSLTGQGRGEKLFF
CDR3 DNA: TGCGCCAGCAGTCTCACCGGACAGGGGAGAGGGGAAAAACTGTTTTTT
J gene: TRBJ1-4
D gene: TRBD1
V gene: TRBV5-1
clone size: NA

CDR3 protein: CASSVEGVSYEQYF
CDR3 DNA: TGTGCCAGCAGCGTAGAAGGGGTTTCCTACGAGCAGTACTTC
J gene: TRBJ2-7
D gene: NA
V gene: TRBV9
clone size: NA

CDR3 protein: CASRDPSGVQETQYF
CDR3 DNA: TGTGCCAGCAGGGATCCTTCAGGGGTCCAAGAGACCCAGTACTTC
J gene: TRBJ2-5
D gene: NA
V gene: TRBV25-1
clone size: NA

CDR3 protein: CASTHEGRGTGGETQYF
CDR3 DNA: TGTGCCAGCACCCATGAGGGGAGGGGGACAGGAGGAGAGACCCAGTACTTC
J gene: TRBJ2-5
D gene: NA
V gene: TRBV14
clone size: NA

CDR3 protein: CSVTGDRGLYIQYF
CDR3 DNA: TGCAGCGTGACGGGAGACAGGGGGCTCTACATTCAGTACTTC
J gene: TRBJ2-4
D gene: TRBD1
V gene: TRBV29-1
clone size: few

CDR3 protein: CSVGKLDRRYGYTF
CDR3 DNA: TGCAGCGTTGGAAAGTTGGACCGACGGTATGGCTACACCTTC
J gene: TRBJ1-2
D gene: NA
V gene: TRBV29-1
clone size: few

CDR3 protein: CASGLSQGLAPQETQYF
CDR3 DNA: TGTGCTAGTGGTTTGTCCCAAGGACTAGCGCCCCAAGAGACCCAGTACTTC
J gene: TRBJ2-5
D gene: TRBD2
V gene: TRBV12-5
clone size: NA

CDR3 protein: CSAAKLNEQFF
CDR3 DNA: TGCAGTGCTGCTAAACTCAATGAGCAGTTCTTC
J gene: TRBJ2-1
D gene: NA
V gene: TRBV20-1
clone size: NA

CDR3 protein: CASSPQAGGNTDTQYF
CDR3 DNA: TGTGCCAGCAGCCCGCAAGCGGGAGGTAACACAGATACGCAGTATTTT
J gene: TRBJ2-3
D gene: TRBD2
V gene: TRBV7-6
clone size: many

CDR3 protein: CATSRDSLAGEETQYF
CDR3 DNA: TGTGCCACCAGCAGAGACAGTCTAGCGGGAGAAGAGACCCAGTACTTC
J gene: TRBJ2-5
D gene: TRBD2
V gene: TRBV15
clone size: few

CDR3 protein: CASSIRGTSGGVEQFF
CDR3 DNA: TGTGCCAGCAGCATCAGAGGGACTAGCGGGGGTGTGGAGCAGTTCTTC
J gene: TRBJ2-1
D gene: TRBD2
V gene: TRBV9
clone size: few

CDR3 protein: CSAEPLAGSYEQYF
CDR3 DNA: TGCAGTGCTGAACCTCTAGCGGGTTCCTACGAGCAGTACTTC
J gene: TRBJ2-7
D gene: TRBD2
V gene: TRBV20-1
clone size: few

CDR3 protein: CASSDESDYTQYF
CDR3 DNA: TGTGCCAGCAGTGACGAATCCGACTATACGCAGTATTTT
J gene: TRBJ2-3
D gene: NA
V gene: TRBV6-4
clone size: few

CDR3 protein: CARGGAGSYNEQYF
CDR3 DNA: TGTGCCAGAGGGGGTGCAGGGTCCTACAATGAGCAGTACTTC
J gene: TRBJ2-7
D gene: NA
V gene: TRBV2
clone size: NA

CDR3 protein: CASSEGQGRSGYTF
CDR3 DNA: TGTGCCAGCAGTGAAGGGCAGGGGAGGAGCGGCTACACCTTC
J gene: TRBJ1-2
D gene: NA
V gene: TRBV2
clone size: NA

CDR3 protein: CASSLQPSRIAKNIQYF
CDR3 DNA: TGTGCCAGCAGCTTACAACCCTCCCGGATTGCCAAAAACATTCAGTACTTC
J gene: TRBJ2-4
D gene: NA
V gene: TRBV7-2
clone size: many

CDR3 protein: CASSLLSGGAGETQYF
CDR3 DNA: TGTGCCAGCAGCCTCCTCAGCGGGGGGGCAGGAGAGACCCAGTACTTC
J gene: TRBJ2-5
D gene: TRBD2
V gene: TRBV9
clone size: few

CDR3 protein: CASSKGGGPSYEQYF
CDR3 DNA: TGTGCCAGCAGCAAAGGGGGGGGTCCCTCCTACGAGCAGTACTTC
J gene: TRBJ2-7
D gene: NA
V gene: TRBV9
clone size: NA

CDR3 protein: CASSYSSRGLNTEAFF
CDR3 DNA: TGTGCCAGCAGTTACTCGAGCAGGGGACTGAACACTGAAGCTTTCTTT
J gene: TRBJ1-1
D gene: NA
V gene: TRBV6-2/TRBV6-3
clone size: NA

CDR3 protein: CASRGLAGITYNEQFF
CDR3 DNA: TGTGCCAGCAGGGGACTAGCGGGAATCACCTACAATGAGCAGTTCTTC
J gene: TRBJ2-1
D gene: TRBD2
V gene: TRBV28
clone size: NA

CDR3 protein: CASSSFRQTEITDTQYF
CDR3 DNA: TGTGCCAGCAGTTCGTTTCGACAGACAGAAATCACAGATACGCAGTATTTT
J gene: TRBJ2-3
D gene: NA
V gene: TRBV28
clone size: NA

CDR3 protein: CASSLSEGVNEKLFF
CDR3 DNA: TGTGCCAGCAGCTTAAGTGAGGGGGTTAATGAAAAACTGTTTTTT
J gene: TRBJ1-4
D gene: NA
V gene: TRBV7-8
clone size: NA

CDR3 protein: CASSQGRVPYNEQFF
CDR3 DNA: TGTGCCAGCAGTCAGGGGCGGGTTCCCTACAATGAGCAGTTCTTC
J gene: TRBJ2-1
D gene: NA
V gene: TRBV6-2/TRBV6-3
clone size: NA

CDR3 protein: CSVEDKDRGWYF
CDR3 DNA: TGCAGCGTTGAAGATAAAGATCGAGGGTGGTACTTC
J gene: TRBJ2-7
D gene: NA
V gene: TRBV29-1
clone size: few

CDR3 protein: CATSRATPGLAGGGSQYF
CDR3 DNA: TGTGCCACCAGCAGAGCGACCCCGGGACTAGCGGGGGGCGGGTCGCAGTATTTT
J gene: TRBJ2-3
D gene: TRBD2
V gene: TRBV15
clone size: NA

CDR3 protein: CASSDGGAGANVLTF
CDR3 DNA: TGTGCCAGCAGTGATGGGGGGGCTGGGGCCAACGTCCTGACTTTC
J gene: TRBJ2-6
D gene: TRBD2
V gene: TRBV2
clone size: NA

CDR3 protein: CSASPPGLAYEQYF
CDR3 DNA: TGCAGTGCTAGCCCCCCAGGACTAGCCTACGAGCAGTACTTC
J gene: TRBJ2-7
D gene: TRBD2
V gene: TRBV20-1
clone size: NA

CDR3 protein: CASSLRLRGTYNEQFF
CDR3 DNA: TGTGCCAGCAGCCTCCGTCTCCGGGGGACCTACAATGAGCAGTTCTTC
J gene: TRBJ2-1
D gene: NA
V gene: TRBV11-2
clone size: few

CDR3 protein: CASSQEAAGRQFF
CDR3 DNA: TGTGCCAGCAGCCAAGAGGCGGCGGGGAGGCAGTTCTTC
J gene: TRBJ2-1
D gene: NA
V gene: TRBV4-2
clone size: many

CDR3 protein: CSALHTTGLYEQYF
CDR3 DNA: TGCAGTGCCCTACATACCACAGGCCTCTACGAGCAGTACTTC
J gene: TRBJ2-7
D gene: NA
V gene: TRBV20-1
clone size: NA

CDR3 protein: CSVDTGASTEAFF
CDR3 DNA: TGCAGCGTTGACACAGGTGCCAGCACTGAAGCTTTCTTT
J gene: TRBJ1-1
D gene: NA
V gene: TRBV29-1
clone size: NA

CDR3 protein: CAISESLGGDSEKLFF
CDR3 DNA: TGTGCCATCAGTGAGTCCCTGGGCGGGGACAGTGAAAAACTGTTTTTT
J gene: TRBJ1-4
D gene: TRBD1
V gene: TRBV10-3
clone size: NA

CDR3 protein: CASSANLAGGRETQYF
CDR3 DNA: TGTGCCAGCAGCGCCAACCTAGCGGGAGGGAGAGAGACCCAGTACTTC
J gene: TRBJ2-5
D gene: TRBD2
V gene: TRBV7-8
clone size: NA

CDR3 protein: CALTKRTGRTDTQYF
CDR3 DNA: TGTGCCCTCACAAAACGGACAGGTCGCACAGATACGCAGTATTTT
J gene: TRBJ2-3
D gene: TRBD1
V gene: TRBV16
clone size: once

CDR3 protein: CASGSRHDKFF
CDR3 DNA: TGTGCCAGCGGGTCTCGTCACGACAAGTTCTTC
J gene: TRBJ2-1
D gene: NA
V gene: TRBV12-3/TRBV12-4
clone size: NA

CDR3 protein: CARRDRGDEQYF
CDR3 DNA: TGTGCCCGGAGAGACAGGGGGGACGAGCAGTACTTC
J gene: TRBJ2-7
D gene: TRBD1
V gene: TRBV30
clone size: once

CDR3 protein: CASSQGAGTGTEAFF
CDR3 DNA: TGTGCCAGCAGCCAAGGGGCAGGGACGGGTACTGAAGCTTTCTTT
J gene: TRBJ1-1
D gene: NA
V gene: TRBV3-1
clone size: NA

CDR3 protein: CATSRDVGLGKPQHF
CDR3 DNA: TGTGCCACCAGCAGAGATGTCGGGCTTGGCAAGCCCCAGCATTTT
J gene: TRBJ1-5
D gene: NA
V gene: TRBV15
clone size: NA

CDR3 protein: CASSYIRGANVLTF
CDR3 DNA: TGTGCCAGCAGCTATATCCGAGGGGCCAACGTCCTGACTTTC
J gene: TRBJ2-6
D gene: NA
V gene: TRBV11-1
clone size: NA